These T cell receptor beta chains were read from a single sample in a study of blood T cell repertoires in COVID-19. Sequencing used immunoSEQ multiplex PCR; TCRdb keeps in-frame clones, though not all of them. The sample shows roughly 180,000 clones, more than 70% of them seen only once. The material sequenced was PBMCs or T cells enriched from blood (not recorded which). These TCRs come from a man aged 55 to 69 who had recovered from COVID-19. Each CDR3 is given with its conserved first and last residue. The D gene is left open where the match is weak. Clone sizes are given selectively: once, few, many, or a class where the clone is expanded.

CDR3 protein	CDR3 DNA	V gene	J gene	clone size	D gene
CASSPEGSGMSGELFF	TGTGCCAGCAGCCCAGAGGGTAGCGGGATGTCCGGGGAGCTGTTTTTT	TRBV7-6	TRBJ2-2	-	TRBD2
CASSLPRGDEQYF	TGTGCCAGCAGCCTCCCCAGGGGAGACGAGCAGTACTTC	TRBV28	TRBJ2-7	-	-
CASSLQGAGNTIYF	TGTGCCAGCAGCTTACAGGGTGCCGGAAACACCATATATTTT	TRBV5-4	TRBJ1-3	-	-
CASSRGGLNQPQHF	TGTGCCAGCTCACGCGGGGGTCTGAATCAGCCCCAGCATTTT	TRBV27	TRBJ1-5	-	-
CASSLLGGGGNQPQHF	TGTGCCAGCAGTTTATTGGGGGGGGGAGGCAATCAGCCCCAGCATTTT	TRBV28	TRBJ1-5	-	-
CASNSQGIYTGELFF	TGTGCCAGTAACAGTCAGGGGATATACACCGGGGAGCTGTTTTTT	TRBV19	TRBJ2-2	-	-
CASSLAGPGQPQHF	TGCGCCAGCAGCTTGGCTGGGCCGGGGCAGCCCCAGCATTTT	TRBV5-1	TRBJ1-5	-	-
CASSQVIRGEQFF	TGTGCCAGCAGCCAAGTAATCCGGGGTGAGCAGTTCTTC	TRBV3-1/TRBV3-2	TRBJ2-1	-	-
CASSEGTGGREPQHF	TGTGCCAGCAGTGAGGGGACAGGGGGAAGGGAGCCCCAGCATTTT	TRBV6-1	TRBJ1-5	-	TRBD1
CASSLRGLRADTQYF	TGTGCCAGCAGTTTGCGGGGCCTGAGGGCAGATACGCAGTATTTT	TRBV27	TRBJ2-3	once	-
CATSDRQGLGETQYF	TGTGCCACCAGTGATCGGCAGGGGTTAGGAGAGACCCAGTACTTC	TRBV24-1	TRBJ2-5	-	-
CASSHGGRARETQYF	TGTGCCAGCAGCCATGGCGGGAGGGCCCGGGAGACCCAGTACTTC	TRBV3-1/TRBV3-2	TRBJ2-5	-	TRBD2
CASSSPGTGSNEKLFF	TGTGCCAGCAGTTCGCCCGGGACAGGGTCCAATGAAAAACTGTTTTTT	TRBV2	TRBJ1-4	-	TRBD1
CASSIRGFREKLFF	TGTGCCAGTAGTATACGAGGGTTCCGGGAAAAACTGTTTTTT	TRBV19	TRBJ1-4	few	-
CASSHTTGLAGRDEQFF	TGTGCCAGCAGCCACACCACGGGACTAGCGGGAAGGGATGAGCAGTTCTTC	TRBV4-2	TRBJ2-1	-	TRBD2
CASSPKQGTEAFF	TGTGCCAGCTCACCTAAACAGGGCACTGAAGCTTTCTTT	TRBV18	TRBJ1-1	-	-